The 30 T cell receptor beta chains listed next were all sequenced from one sample in a study of cytomegalovirus exposure and HLA in healthy donors. PCR used 60 Vbeta primers and 13 Jbeta primers. Data came from immunoSEQ multiplex PCR; TCRdb stores just in-frame clones and leaves some out. The table has roughly 100,000 clones, 50% to 80% seen once. The sequenced sample consisted of PBMCs. Receptor source: a man in his sixties in good health and CMV-seronegative.

V usage is TRBV27 and J usage is TRBJ2-1; TRBD2 matches 9 bases. There are 16 residues in the CDR3. V trimming: 3 bases; J trimming: 6 bases; junction bases outside the gene matches: 9. Germline CDR1 MNHEY, CDR2 SMNVEV (reference sequence). The CDR3 DNA is TGTGCCAGCAGTTTTAAGCGGGGGGTCGGGGCCAATGAGCAGTTCTTC. Protein product: CASSFKRGVGANEQFF.

The chain employs TRBV15 and TRBJ1-4; D unclear. From germline, CDR1 is LNHNV and CDR2 YYDKDF (reference sequence). This CDR3 is 17 amino acids long. V gave up 1 base and J gave up 0 bases, with 12 bases separating them. In DNA form, the CDR3 reads TGTGCCACCAGCAGAGGAAGGAGCCGGTCAACTAATGAAAAACTGTTTTTT. Translation gives CATSRGRSRSTNEKLFF. Filled out from reference TRBV15 and TRBJ1-4, the complete variable domain reads DAMVIQNPRYQVTQFGKPVTLSCSQTLNHNVMYWYQQKSSQAPKLLFHYYDKDFNNEADTPDNFQSRRPNTSFCFLDIRSPGLGDTAMYLCATSRGRSRSTNEKLFFGSGTQLSVL.

The V and J genes are TRBV30 and TRBJ1-2; possible D gene TRBD1, 5 bases. Germline assignment: CDR1 GTSNPN and CDR2 SVGIG (reference sequence). V was shortened by 4 bases and J by 2 bases, with 20 bases between the two germline ends. The CDR3 has 16 residues. The CDR3 nucleotides read TGTGCCTGGACCCGACTCCACCTAAGGGGAAACTATGGCTACACCTTC. Encoded protein: CAWTRLHLRGNYGYTF.

This clone turned up a few times. The rearrangement links TRBV28 to TRBJ2-2, with 7 bases aligning to TRBD2. Losses at the gene ends were 5 bases for V and 3 bases for J; bases not matched to a gene: 9. Germline V lookup: CDR1 MDHEN, CDR2 SYDVKM. This CDR3 has 16 residues. The CDR3 loop is CASSPRGRGDTGELFF. The CDR3 DNA reads TGTGCCAGCAGTCCTCGGGGCCGGGGGGACACCGGGGAGCTGTTTTTT.

This clone appeared once. Here the CDR3 DNA reads TGTGCCAGCAGTGACGCAGAACACACCGGGGAGCTGTTTTTT. Amino acid sequence: CASSDAEHTGELFF. The chain combines TRBV6-4 with TRBJ2-2; unclear D gene. Germline loops: CDR1 MRHNA, CDR2 SNTAGT. The V end lost 2 bases, the J end lost 3 bases, and 7 bases lay between the germline ends. The CDR3 runs 14 residues.

J is TRBJ2-7 and V is TRBV7-9; possible D gene TRBD2, 6 bases. V gave up 5 bases and J gave up 7 bases, with 15 bases separating them. The CDR3 length is 13 residues. Germline V lookup: CDR1 SEHNR, CDR2 FQNEAQ (reference sequence). CDR3 loop: CASSLLQAGEQYF. The DNA of the CDR3 is TGTGCCAGCAGCCTACTCCAGGCGGGGGAGCAGTACTTC.

This clone has only a few counts. The chain couples TRBV13 to TRBJ1-5; D unresolved. The CDR3 runs to 16 residues. Trimming shortened V by 1 base and J by 0 bases, and 10 bases separated the two germline ends. CDR1 and CDR2 (germline): PRHDT, FYEKMQ (reference sequence). CDR3 in amino acids: CASSLATSDSNQPQHF. Here the CDR3 DNA reads TGTGCCAGCAGCTTAGCCACAAGTGATAGCAATCAGCCCCAGCATTTT.

The gene calls are TRBV2 and TRBJ2-2, with 13 nucleotides matching TRBD2. CDR3 length equals 16 residues. With 11 bases clipped from V and 5 bases from J, the junction kept 11 bases outside the gene matches. CDR1 and CDR2 (germline): SNHLY, FYNNEI. This chain's CDR3 is CAGATGTSGKTGELFF. CDR3 coding DNA: TGTGCCGGCGCGACCGGGACTAGCGGGAAGACCGGGGAGCTGTTTTTT.

The chain combines TRBV4-1 with TRBJ2-3, with TRBD1 identical over 7 bases. This CDR3 is 15 amino acids long. The V segment lost 4 bases and the J segment 6 bases; nucleotides outside the gene matches: 10. Germline V gives CDR1 MGHRA, CDR2 YSYEKL. DNA for the CDR3: TGCGCCAGCAGCCTACGGACAGGCGCACAGGATACGCAGTATTTT. Translating it yields CASSLRTGAQDTQYF.

The rearrangement links TRBV7-3 to TRBJ2-1, with D possibly matching TRBD2 (6 bases). Looked up from germline, CDR1 is SGHTA and CDR2 is FQGTGA. The CDR3 totals 14 residues. The germline V and J ends were trimmed by 5 bases and 12 bases, with 20 bases remaining between them. DNA of the CDR3: TGTGCCAGCAGCGACATGGGGGGTGGAGGAGGGCAGTTCTTC. Translated: CASSDMGGGGGQFF.

The V call is TRBV7-9, the J call TRBJ1-2, with 10 bases identical to TRBD1. This CDR3 contains 15 residues. Per germline, CDR1 SEHNR and CDR2 FQNEAQ (reference sequence). V shed 4 bases and J 4 bases; nucleotides not matched to a gene: 6. The CDR3 nucleotides read TGTGCCAGCAGCTCCGGGACAGGGGCGAGCTATGGCTACACCTTC. Translated, it gives CASSSGTGASYGYTF.

V is TRBV28 and J is TRBJ1-2; TRBD1 matches 9 bases. CDR1 is MDHEN, CDR2 SYDVKM, per germline. CDR3 length equals 14 residues. V trimming: 5 bases; J trimming: 8 bases; junction bases outside the gene matches: 9. The CDR3 reads CASSGGQGTSGYTF. CDR3 sequence (DNA): TGTGCCAGCAGTGGGGGACAGGGTACGTCGGGCTACACCTTC.

The V and J genes are TRBV5-1 and TRBJ2-5, with D hard to call. From germline, CDR1 is SGHRS and CDR2 YFSETQ. The CDR3 length is 14 residues. Trimming left V 8 bases short and J 5 bases short, with 19 bases between. CDR3 sequence reads: CASRIKSHQETQYF. As DNA, the CDR3 is TGCGCCAGTCGTATAAAGTCCCATCAGGAGACCCAGTACTTC.

This clone showed up just once. This chain connects TRBV5-4 to TRBJ2-5; D gene unclear. From germline, CDR1 is SGHNT and CDR2 YYREEE (reference sequence). V dropped 1 base and J dropped 2 bases, with 6 bases sitting between them. CDR3 size: 13 residues. The CDR3 loop is CASSLFLQETQYF. The CDR3 nucleotides read TGTGCCAGCAGCTTGTTCCTGCAAGAGACCCAGTACTTC.

J is TRBJ1-1 and V is TRBV5-1, with 11 nucleotides matching TRBD1. The CDR3 sequence is 14 residues long. Germline values: CDR1 SGHRS, CDR2 YFSETQ. The V and J ends lost 4 bases and 4 bases, in that order; junction bases with no gene match: 3. The CDR3 here is CASSPGQGATEAFF. The DNA for the CDR3 is TGCGCCAGCAGCCCCGGACAGGGGGCCACTGAAGCTTTCTTT. Full variable domain (remainder filled in from reference TRBV5-1 and TRBJ1-1): KAGVTQTPRYLIKTRGQQVTLSCSPISGHRSVSWYQQTPGQGLQFLFEYFSETQRNKGNFPGRFSGRQFSNSRSEMNVSTLELGDSALYLCASSPGQGATEAFFGQGTRLTVV.

The CDR3 here is CASSEGTNNQPQHF. The CDR3 bases are TGTGCCAGCAGTGAAGGGACAAATAATCAGCCCCAGCATTTT. V and J are TRBV28 and TRBJ1-5, with D possibly TRBD1 on 6 matching bases. V was shortened by 5 bases and J by 4 bases, with 12 bases between the two germline ends. The germline V gene encodes CDR1 MDHEN and CDR2 SYDVKM. The length of the CDR3 is 14 residues.

The chain uses TRBV28 and TRBJ1-1; 7 positions match TRBD1. The CDR3 consists of 15 residues. In germline, CDR1 is MDHEN, CDR2 SYDVKM. The trim removed 8 bases at V and 4 bases at J, leaving 13 bases unmatched. The DNA for the CDR3 is TGTGCCAGCTCCTCGAACAGGGGTTTTATCACTGAAGCTTTCTTT. Its translation is CASSSNRGFITEAFF.

This chain links TRBV6-4 with TRBJ2-3, with TRBD2 matching over 9 bases. CDR1 is MRHNA, CDR2 SNTAGT, per germline. This CDR3 region has 16 residues. Unmatched junction bases numbered 5, after V lost 0 bases and J lost 4 bases. This chain's CDR3 is CASSDSASGAPDTQYF. In DNA, the CDR3 is TGTGCCAGCAGTGACTCGGCTAGCGGGGCCCCAGATACGCAGTATTTT.

Written as DNA, the CDR3 is TGTGCCAGCAGTCCTCGGTTAGGAAACACCATATATTTT. Translation: CASSPRLGNTIYF. The chain carries TRBV27 and TRBJ1-3, with D uncertain. This CDR3 comprises 13 residues. Per the germline V gene, CDR1 is MNHEY and CDR2 is SMNVEV (reference sequence). V was clipped by 5 bases and J by 4 bases, with 9 bases between them.

The V gene is TRBV18, the J gene TRBJ1-5; the D is unclear. Germline V gene lookup returns CDR1 KGHSH and CDR2 LQKENI. There are 15 residues in the CDR3. The ends were cut back, 2 bases at V and 1 base at J, with 9 bases in the middle. In nucleotides, the CDR3 is TGTGCCAGCTCACCATCCGGCGGGAGCAATCAGCCCCAGCATTTT. It specifies CASSPSGGSNQPQHF.

Only one count was recorded for this clone. The gene calls are TRBV27 and TRBJ1-5; TRBD1 agrees at 7 bases. CDR3 size: 13 residues. Trimming cost V 2 bases and J 6 bases; bases outside gene matches: 1. Germline assignment: CDR1 MNHEY and CDR2 SMNVEV (reference sequence). The CDR3 nucleotides read TGTGCCAGCAGTTTAACAGGGGCTCAGCCCCAGCATTTT. Translating it yields CASSLTGAQPQHF.

This clone was picked up one time. The V gene is TRBV2, the J gene TRBJ1-2, with TRBD1 as a possible D gene (6 bases). From germline, CDR1 is SNHLY and CDR2 FYNNEI. The V end lost 4 bases, the J end lost 3 bases, and 15 bases lay between the germline ends. This CDR3 region has 15 residues. DNA for the CDR3: TGTGCCAGCAGTGTTAACAGACAGGCCTACTATGGCTACACCTTC. Amino acids: CASSVNRQAYYGYTF.

V is TRBV10-3 and J is TRBJ2-3; possibly TRBD2 for D (5 bases). The germline gives CDR1 ENHRY, CDR2 SYGVKD. This CDR3 contains 13 residues. V lost 11 bases to trimming and J lost 2 bases, with 14 bases between them. The CDR3, as DNA: TGTGCCTCGGCGGGCGGTTCCACAGATACGCAGTATTTT. Protein product: CASAGGSTDTQYF.

This sequence joins TRBV6-4 and TRBJ2-1, with a tentative D call TRBD1 (6 bases). In germline, CDR1 is MRHNA, CDR2 SNTAGT. The CDR3 is 15 amino acids. With 5 bases removed from V and 10 bases from J, the gap between germline ends came to 21 bases. DNA of the CDR3: TGTGCCAGCAGTCTCACCGGGACATCCGGCCTGGAGCAGTTCTTC. Protein product: CASSLTGTSGLEQFF.

The chain links TRBV2 to TRBJ2-7, with TRBD2 matching 9 bases. The length of the CDR3 is 13 residues. Germline values: CDR1 SNHLY, CDR2 FYNNEI. Trimming took 11 bases from V and 2 from J; bases not matched to a gene: 7. CDR3 protein: CAGRTSETYEQYF. CDR3 coding DNA: TGTGCCGGGAGGACTAGCGAGACCTACGAGCAGTACTTC.

The DNA for the CDR3 is TGTGCCAGCAGTTACCAGGCCTTCTCCTACGAGCAGTACTTC. Its protein is CASSYQAFSYEQYF. The gene calls are TRBV28 and TRBJ2-7; D is unclear. Trimming took 4 bases from V and 0 from J, leaving 10 bases between them. The CDR3 consists of 14 residues. The germline gives CDR1 MDHEN, CDR2 SYDVKM.

This clone was observed a few times. CDR3 coding DNA: TGTGCCAGCAGTTACTCGATCCGGGTTGAGACTGAAGCTTTCTTT. It specifies CASSYSIRVETEAFF. V gene TRBV6-5 combines with J gene TRBJ1-1; D not resolved. V was clipped by 0 bases and J by 5 bases, with 13 bases between them. The CDR3 totals 15 residues. Looked up from germline, CDR1 is MNHEY and CDR2 is SVGAGI.

This chain joins TRBV6-1 and TRBJ2-7; 11 bases map to TRBD2. CDR1 is MNHNS and CDR2 is SASEGT in the germline V gene. This CDR3 is 15 amino acids long. V lost 3 bases to trimming and J lost 2 bases; unmatched junction nucleotides: 3. The CDR3 nucleotides are TGTGCCAGCAGTGACTCACTAGCGGGGGCCTACGAGCAGTACTTC. It is translated as CASSDSLAGAYEQYF.

Notes on this clone: This sample also contains other DNA sequences that code for the same CDR3. V gene TRBV4-2 combines with J gene TRBJ2-3; 7 nucleotides agree with TRBD2. This CDR3 comprises 17 residues. Germline V lookup: CDR1 LGHNA, CDR2 YNFKEQ. Trimming took 0 bases from V and 2 from J; bases not matched to a gene: 8. For the CDR3, the DNA is TGTGCCAGCAGCCAAGATAATCAGCGGGGATTCACAGATACGCAGTATTTT. The encoded protein is CASSQDNQRGFTDTQYF.

The CDR3 region has the DNA TGCGCCAGCACCGCCGGGGGGGAACTAGATACGCAGTATTTT. Protein product: CASTAGGELDTQYF. The rearrangement links TRBV5-1 to TRBJ2-3, with TRBD2 matching over 8 bases. Germline CDR1 SGHRS, CDR2 YFSETQ. The CDR3 runs to 14 residues. The ends lost 6 bases at V and 5 bases at J; junction bases unmatched: 8.